Below are 22 T cell receptor beta chains sequenced from a single sample in a study of T cell responses to AZD1222 COVID-19 vaccine. The method was immunoSEQ multiplex PCR; TCRdb's version includes in-frame clones alone and lacks a portion of them. The sample records 130,000 or so clones, over 75% being singletons. The material sequenced was peripheral blood, taken 28 days after the second dose of the MenACWY control vaccine. Receptors originate from an adult who received the MenACWY meningococcal vaccine as a control.

The V and J genes are TRBV27 and TRBJ1-1; D is ambiguous. There are 13 residues in the CDR3. The germline V gene has CDR1 MNHEY and CDR2 SMNVEV (reference sequence). V lost 7 bases and J 0 bases, leaving 9 bases between the germline ends. The CDR3 region has the DNA TGTGCCAGCATTAATTCCCTGAACACTGAAGCTTTCTTT. This codes for CASINSLNTEAFF.

DNA of the CDR3: TGTGCCAGCAGCTTAAGGAGGGAAGCCGGGGAGCTGTTTTTT. Translated: CASSLRREAGELFF. The chain combines TRBV7-2 with TRBJ2-2, with D maybe TRBD2 (6 bases). The CDR3 has 14 residues. Between the trimmed V and J ends, which lost 2 bases and 6 bases, there was a span of 10 bases. Germline V CDR1 and CDR2: SGHTA, FQGNSA.

The count of this clone is one. The V call is TRBV6-2 or TRBV6-3, the J call TRBJ2-3; 7 nucleotides agree with TRBD2. Germline trimming cut 0 bases from V and 0 bases from J; bases unmatched to any gene: 3. Germline V CDR1 and CDR2: MNHEY, SVGEGT. The CDR3 totals 16 residues. The DNA of the CDR3 is TGTGCCAGCAGTTACTCGGGGAGGGAGAGCACAGATACGCAGTATTTT. It codes for CASSYSGRESTDTQYF.

The chain carries TRBV29-1 and TRBJ1-5; possible D gene TRBD1, 5 bases. There are 13 residues in the CDR3. V shed 6 bases and J shed 9 bases, with 18 bases lying between them. Germline values: CDR1 SQVTM, CDR2 ANQGSEA. Written as DNA, the CDR3 is TGCAGCGTAGCATCCGAAGGGACCGGGCCCCAGCATTTT. Translation: CSVASEGTGPQHF.

By proportion, this clone is medium-sized. The chain employs TRBV6-2 or TRBV6-3 and TRBJ1-1; D is ambiguous. Per germline, CDR1 MNHEY and CDR2 SVGEGT. The CDR3 extends over 14 amino acids. V was trimmed by 4 bases and J by 3 bases, leaving 12 bases between them. Written as DNA, the CDR3 is TGTGCCAGCAGTTTGCAATCGGGGTACACTGAAGCTTTCTTT. Amino acid sequence: CASSLQSGYTEAFF.

DNA of the CDR3: TGCGCCAGCAGCTTGGGTTCCTCCTATGGCTACACCTTC. Translating gives CASSLGSSYGYTF. The V call is TRBV5-1, the J call TRBJ1-2; D is unclear. The CDR3 extends over 13 amino acids. Germline CDR1 is SGHRS and CDR2 is YFSETQ. The V end lost 0 bases, the J end lost 4 bases, and 7 bases lay between the germline ends.

The rearrangement uses TRBV7-2 and TRBJ1-6, with D hard to call. V was shortened by 3 bases and J by 7 bases, with 22 bases between the two germline ends. The CDR3 covers 18 residues. Germline V gene sequence: CDR1 SGHTA, CDR2 FQGNSA. The CDR3 here is CASSFLAAPWKGNSPLHF. DNA of the CDR3: TGTGCCAGCAGCTTCCTCGCGGCTCCGTGGAAGGGAAATTCACCCCTCCACTTT.

V is TRBV11-2 and J is TRBJ1-2; D unresolved. The germline V gene encodes CDR1 SGHAT and CDR2 FQNNGV. The CDR3 contains 14 residues. Trimming cost V 5 bases and J 14 bases, with 24 bases left between them. DNA for the CDR3: TGTGCCAGCAGCCAGACCCTGACAAGGGCCAGTCTTACCTTC. As protein: CASSQTLTRASLTF.

The J gene is TRBJ2-7, the V gene TRBV19; D remains ambiguous. Trimming left V 3 bases short and J 2 bases short, with 8 bases between. The V gene's germline CDR1 is LNHDA and CDR2 SQIVND (reference sequence). This CDR3 has 13 amino acids. The CDR3 nucleotides are TGTGCCAGTAGTATTCACACCGCCTACGAGCAGTACTTC. It translates to CASSIHTAYEQYF.

CDR3 in DNA: TGTGCCAGCAGTTTACGGACCGACAGGGGAGTGGAGACCCAGTACTTC. Amino acid sequence: CASSLRTDRGVETQYF. This sequence joins TRBV27 and TRBJ2-5; 8 bases are a match to TRBD1. Losses at the gene ends were 2 bases for V and 5 bases for J; bases not matched to a gene: 10. CDR3 length equals 16 residues. The germline CDR1 and CDR2 sequences are MNHEY and SMNVEV (reference sequence).

The chain recombines TRBV7-8 with TRBJ2-7; a weak D match, TRBD2 (5 bases). Trimming stripped 5 bases from V and 0 bases from J, with 17 bases between. Per germline, CDR1 SGHVS and CDR2 FQNEAQ. The CDR3 spans 16 residues. The CDR3 DNA reads TGTGCCAGCAGCCCAGGTCCGGAGGTTAGCTCCTACGAGCAGTACTTC. Translated, it gives CASSPGPEVSSYEQYF. The complete variable domain, with remaining parts taken from reference TRBV7-8 and TRBJ2-7, reads GAGVSQSPRYKVAKRGQDVALRCDPISGHVSLFWYQQALGQGPEFLTYFQNEAQLDKSGLPSDRFFAERPEGSVSTLKIQRTQQEDSAVYLCASSPGPEVSSYEQYFGPGTRLTVT.

The chain uses TRBV5-6 and TRBJ2-3; 11 bases are a match to TRBD2. Germline CDR1 SGHDT, CDR2 YYEEEE. V shed 0 bases and J 4 bases; nucleotides not matched to a gene: 10. CDR3 length: 18 amino acids. The DNA of the CDR3 is TGTGCCAGCAGCTTGGGATTCACTAGCGGGAGCTATTCAGATACGCAGTATTTT. This encodes CASSLGFTSGSYSDTQYF.

The chain recombines TRBV5-1 with TRBJ1-1; D perhaps matches TRBD1 (6 bases). The CDR3 contains 12 residues. CDR1 and CDR2 from the germline V gene are SGHRS and YFSETQ. V was pared by 4 bases and J by 6 bases, with 10 bases between. The CDR3 sequence: CASSKDRAEAFF. In DNA form, the CDR3 reads TGCGCCAGCAGCAAGGACAGAGCTGAAGCTTTCTTT.

V usage is TRBV7-2 and J usage is TRBJ2-3; no reliable D call. V shed 2 bases and J shed 4 bases, with 4 bases lying between them. CDR1 and CDR2 (germline): SGHTA, FQGNSA. The CDR3 runs to 12 residues. The CDR3 region has the DNA TGTGCCAGCAGCTTATTAGCAGATACGCAGTATTTT. Amino acid sequence: CASSLLADTQYF.

In this sample, this clone turned up a few times. The chain is built from TRBV5-1 and TRBJ2-1; possibly TRBD2 for D (6 bases). Looked up from germline, CDR1 is SGHRS and CDR2 is YFSETQ. V lost 4 bases, J lost 4 bases, and 9 bases lay in between. This CDR3 contains 13 residues. The CDR3 nucleotides are TGCGCCAGCAGCCCCGGGAGTTACAATGAGCAGTTCTTC. This encodes CASSPGSYNEQFF.

V usage is TRBV6-5 and J usage is TRBJ1-5; D perhaps matches TRBD1 (5 bases). The V gene lost 4 bases and the J gene lost 4 bases, with 8 bases spanning the gap. Germline V CDR1 and CDR2: MNHEY, SVGAGI. The CDR3 covers 13 residues. CDR3 sequence: CASSSGVNQPQHF. In DNA form, the CDR3 reads TGTGCCAGCAGTTCGGGGGTGAATCAGCCCCAGCATTTT.

The rearrangement uses TRBV18 and TRBJ1-1; no clear D gene. The CDR3 consists of 13 residues. Germline CDR1 and CDR2: KGHSH and LQKENI. The V gene lost 6 bases and the J gene lost 5 bases, with 13 bases spanning the gap. This CDR3 reads CASSPGGWTEAFF. The CDR3 DNA reads TGTGCCAGCTCGCCTGGAGGATGGACTGAAGCTTTCTTT.

The chain recombines TRBV15 with TRBJ1-4, with a tentative D call TRBD1 (6 bases). Germline V gene data show CDR1 as LNHNV and CDR2 as YYDKDF (reference sequence). The V gene lost 0 bases and the J gene lost 7 bases, with 12 bases spanning the gap. This CDR3 is built from 15 residues. The CDR3 region has the DNA TGTGCCACCAGCAGAGACGCAGGGGACGGTGAAAAACTGTTTTTT. As protein: CATSRDAGDGEKLFF.

The CDR3: CASSVGPNTGELFF. In nucleotides, the CDR3 is TGTGCCAGCAGCGTAGGCCCCAACACCGGGGAGCTGTTTTTT. This chain links TRBV9 with TRBJ2-2; the D is unclear. CDR1 and CDR2 from the germline V gene are SGDLS and YYNGEE. This CDR3 region has 14 residues. V was clipped by 0 bases and J by 2 bases, with 5 bases between them.

This rearrangement joins TRBV11-3 to TRBJ2-6; unclear D gene. Trimming left V 2 bases short and J 1 base short, with 6 bases between. The CDR3 has 15 amino acids. Germline-derived CDR1 and CDR2 are SGHNT and YENEEA. DNA for the CDR3: TGTGCCAGCAGCTTAAGGCAGTCTGGGGCCAACGTCCTGACTTTC. Amino acid sequence: CASSLRQSGANVLTF.

This sequence joins TRBV18 and TRBJ2-5; 8 bases map to TRBD1. The CDR3 consists of 15 residues. CDR1 is KGHSH and CDR2 is LQKENI in the germline V gene. V shed 1 base, J shed 5 bases, and the junction held 6 bases outside the gene matches. CDR3 region: CASSPRDRGRETQYF. For the CDR3, the DNA is TGTGCCAGCTCACCACGTGACAGGGGACGCGAGACCCAGTACTTC.

The genes are TRBV28 and TRBJ1-5; D uncertain. The V and J ends lost 6 bases and 7 bases respectively, with 16 bases between them. The CDR3 loop spans 14 amino acids. The germline V gene has CDR1 MDHEN and CDR2 SYDVKM. The CDR3 DNA follows: TGTGCCAGCAGCGACACACCGGGAAACCAGCCCCAGCATTTT. Translating it yields CASSDTPGNQPQHF.